This entry features one T cell receptor (beta chain) sequence. This CDR3 spans 14 amino acids. V gave up 1 base and J gave up 2 bases, with 7 bases separating them. CDR1 SEHNR and CDR2 FQNEAQ come from the germline V gene (reference sequence). This specimen comes from a study of blood T cell repertoires in COVID-19. Study summary: Both acute and convalescent COVID-19 samples were obtained from the United States, Italy and Spain. PBMCs, B-cell-depleted T cells, or T cells provided the cDNA or gDNA that made up the material.

Study processing details: Amplification from reference gene primers served as the basis for estimated nucleated cell counts. Repertoires were generated with immunoSEQ multiplex PCR, while TCRdb's copy carries only in-frame clones and drops some. That table supplies the V and J calls and clone size; D and trimming were determined from the DNA. The top ten clones hold approximately 2.5% of a sample with approximately 74,000 clones, approximately 80% of them seen once. The TCR originated in a man at least 80 years old with active or convalescent COVID-19. This rearrangement joins TRBV7-9 to TRBJ2-3, with no clear D. The material sequenced was peripheral blood. DNA for the CDR3: TGTGCCAGCAGCTTAGATGTCTTCACAGATACGCAGTATTTT. Translating it yields CASSLDVFTDTQYF.